The present entry profiles one T cell receptor (beta chain) with its context. This sample stems from a study of cytomegalovirus exposure and HLA in healthy donors. Primers: 60 Vbeta forward and 13 Jbeta reverse. Here immunoSEQ multiplex PCR was the method, and the copy in TCRdb shows in-frame clones only, minus some. The table lists about 96,000 clones. The CDR3 length is 13 residues. Trimming removed 5 bases at V and 4 bases at J, with 14 bases between. The germline gives CDR1 SQVTM, CDR2 ANQGSEA. The TCR originated in a woman aged 25-40 years in good health and CMV-seronegative. This rearrangement joins TRBV29-1 to TRBJ1-1; D may be TRBD1 (6 bases). The sequenced material came from PBMCs. The CDR3 region has the DNA TGCAGCGTTACGGGACAAGTGGGCACTGAAGCTTTCTTT. Its translation: CSVTGQVGTEAFF.